This T cell receptor beta chain was sequenced for a study of T cells in Graves' hyperthyroidism and ophthalmopathy. The CDR3 runs 14 residues. Germline CDR1 reads MNHEY; CDR2 reads SVGEGT. V gave up 7 bases and J gave up 0 bases, with 10 bases separating them. Amplification yielded TCR beta CDR3 regions, with RNA transcripts as the source. HTBI primers were the set used in a first-round RT-PCR of the TCR CDR3. Using its own MiXCR run on the multiplex PCR reads, TCRdb lists one record per CDR3 protein. The repertoire includes about 400,000 distinct CDR3 sequences, 11% to 15% of them detected once, and around 27% sits in the top ten. This clonotype was seen repeatedly, ten times or more. Its antigen is currently unknown. Researchers barred patients who had uncontrolled infection, other autoimmune disease, pregnancy or lactation. Overall study findings and caveats: Most thyroid clonotypes expanded above 0.001 appeared in blood too.

Sequencing was performed on blood. This sequence joins TRBV6-2 or TRBV6-3 and TRBJ2-1; D perhaps matches TRBD2 (5 bases). The source is a man in his fifties with Graves' ophthalmopathy. DNA of the CDR3: TGTGCCAGCAAAGCGGAAAGCTCCTACAATGAGCAGTTCTTC. Protein: CASKAESSYNEQFF.